These 8 T cell receptor beta chains came from one sample sequenced in a study of blood T cells in healthy people across ages. Next came a second PCR, run for 7 to 11 cycles, which used a sample-barcoded 5' primer along with a J-beta primer mix. TCRdb analysed the 5' RACE reads with MiXCR anew, one entry per CDR3 protein. The repertoire holds around 800,000 distinct CDR3 sequences, with about 55% as singletons. The specimen sequenced was blood. These receptors were obtained from a man older than 75 in good health.

This clonotype was seen a handful of times. The V and J genes are TRBV7-2 and TRBJ1-4; D might be TRBD1 (6 bases). The CDR3 is made up of 15 amino acids. V lost 5 bases and J 3 bases, leaving 13 bases between the germline ends. The V gene's germline CDR1 is SGHTA and CDR2 FQGNSA. CDR3 residues: CASSTRRGANEKLFF. CDR3 nucleotides: TGTGCCAGCAGCACTCGTAGGGGGGCTAATGAAAAACTGTTTTTT.

The V and J genes are TRBV7-2 and TRBJ2-5; D unresolved. V shed 0 bases and J shed 7 bases, with 12 bases lying between them. The V gene's germline CDR1 is SGHTA and CDR2 FQGNSA. The CDR3 totals 14 residues. In DNA, the CDR3 is TGTGCCAGCAGCTTAGCGTATGGTTCAAGGACCCAGTACTTC. Translating it yields CASSLAYGSRTQYF.

The chain is built from TRBV5-1 and TRBJ2-1; D unresolved. CDR1 and CDR2 (germline): SGHRS, YFSETQ. V lost 1 base, J lost 8 bases, and 10 bases lay in between. The CDR3 is 13 residues long. In nucleotides, the CDR3 is TGCGCCAGCAGCTTGTACCAAACAGATGAGCAGTTCTTC. Protein product: CASSLYQTDEQFF.

This clonotype was counted only a few times. The chain recombines TRBV20-1 with TRBJ2-7; the match to TRBD1 covers 7 bases. This CDR3 has 15 amino acids. Germline CDR1 reads DFQATT; CDR2 reads SNEGSKA (reference sequence). J was trimmed by 8 bases and V by 0 bases; bases with no gene match: 13. CDR3 loop: CSARDPGQSVRKQYF. The CDR3 DNA reads TGCAGTGCTAGAGATCCGGGACAGTCAGTACGGAAGCAGTACTTC.

This clonotype appeared once. The chain uses TRBV6-6 and TRBJ2-7; no definite D call. The CDR3 spans 13 residues. V lost 10 bases and J 7 bases, leaving 20 bases between the germline ends. The germline CDR1 and CDR2 sequences are MNHNY and SVGAGI (reference sequence). CDR3 in amino acids: CAKNTTQAPEQYF. The CDR3 nucleotides read TGTGCCAAAAACACGACTCAAGCACCGGAGCAGTACTTC.

This clonotype was seen a single time. The chain joins TRBV20-1 to TRBJ2-5; 11 bases align to TRBD2. CDR3 length: 18 amino acids. The germline gives CDR1 DFQATT, CDR2 SNEGSKA (reference sequence). J lost 11 bases, V lost 1 base, and 21 bases had no gene match. This CDR3 is CSARVASGRTGSYNEQYF. DNA for the CDR3: TGCAGTGCTAGAGTGGCTAGCGGGAGGACTGGCTCCTACAATGAGCAGTACTTC.

Only a few counts were recorded for this clonotype. This chain uses TRBV21-1 with TRBJ2-3; the table calls TRBD1, which could not be checked here. TRBV21-1 has pseudogene status. The CDR3 runs 16 residues. DNA for the CDR3: TGTGCCAGCAGCAAAGCGGGACAGGTCCGCAACGATACGCAGTATTTT. It specifies CASSKAGQVRNDTQYF.

V gene TRBV20-1 combines with J gene TRBJ2-1, with 8 bases identical to TRBD2. The CDR3 consists of 16 residues. J lost 4 bases, V lost 5 bases, and 13 bases had no gene match. From germline, CDR1 is DFQATT and CDR2 SNEGSKA (reference sequence). The CDR3 protein is CSAEASGLVLYNEQFF. CDR3 in DNA: TGCAGTGCTGAGGCCTCGGGACTAGTTTTGTACAATGAGCAGTTCTTC.